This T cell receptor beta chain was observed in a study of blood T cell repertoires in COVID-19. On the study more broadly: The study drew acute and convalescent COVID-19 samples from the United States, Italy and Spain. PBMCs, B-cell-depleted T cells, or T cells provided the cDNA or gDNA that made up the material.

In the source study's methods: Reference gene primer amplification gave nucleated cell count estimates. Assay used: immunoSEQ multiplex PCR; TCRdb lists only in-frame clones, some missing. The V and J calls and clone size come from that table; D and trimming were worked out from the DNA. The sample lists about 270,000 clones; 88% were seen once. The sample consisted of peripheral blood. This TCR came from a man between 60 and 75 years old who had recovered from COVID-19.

The CDR3 nucleotides are TGTGCCAGCAGTTCCTCCCCGGTAGGCAATCAGCCCCAGCATTTT. Translating it yields CASSSSPVGNQPQHF. The gene calls are TRBV27 and TRBJ1-5; no clear D gene. V shed 4 bases and J shed 2 bases, with 12 bases lying between them. The CDR3 spans 15 residues. Germline V gene sequence: CDR1 MNHEY, CDR2 SMNVEV (reference sequence).